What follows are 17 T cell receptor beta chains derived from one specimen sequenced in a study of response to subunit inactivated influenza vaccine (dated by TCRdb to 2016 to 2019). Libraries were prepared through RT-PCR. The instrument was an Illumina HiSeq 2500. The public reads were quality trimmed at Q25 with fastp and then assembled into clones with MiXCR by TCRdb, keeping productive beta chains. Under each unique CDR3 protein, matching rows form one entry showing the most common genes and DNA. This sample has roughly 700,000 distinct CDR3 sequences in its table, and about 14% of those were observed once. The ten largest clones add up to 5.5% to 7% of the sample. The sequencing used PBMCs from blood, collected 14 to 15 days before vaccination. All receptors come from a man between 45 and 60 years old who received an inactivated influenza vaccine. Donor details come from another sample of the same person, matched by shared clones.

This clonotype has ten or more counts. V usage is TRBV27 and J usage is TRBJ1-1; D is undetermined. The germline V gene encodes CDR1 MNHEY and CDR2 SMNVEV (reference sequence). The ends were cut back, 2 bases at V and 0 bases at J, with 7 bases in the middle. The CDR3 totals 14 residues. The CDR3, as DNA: TGTGCCAGCAGTTTAAAGGACCTGAACACTGAAGCTTTCTTT. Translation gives CASSLKDLNTEAFF.

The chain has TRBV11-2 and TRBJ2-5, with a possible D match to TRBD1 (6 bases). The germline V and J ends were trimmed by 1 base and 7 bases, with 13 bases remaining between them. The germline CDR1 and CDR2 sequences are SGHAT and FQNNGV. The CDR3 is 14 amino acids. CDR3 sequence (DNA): TGTGCCAGCAGCTTAGGGACGGGACACGCGACCCAGTACTTC. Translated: CASSLGTGHATQYF.

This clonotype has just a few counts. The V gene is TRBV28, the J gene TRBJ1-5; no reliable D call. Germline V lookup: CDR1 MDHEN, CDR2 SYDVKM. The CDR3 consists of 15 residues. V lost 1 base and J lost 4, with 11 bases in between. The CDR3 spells CASSLFSSENQPQHF. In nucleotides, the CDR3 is TGTGCCAGCAGTTTATTTAGTTCTGAAAATCAGCCCCAGCATTTT.

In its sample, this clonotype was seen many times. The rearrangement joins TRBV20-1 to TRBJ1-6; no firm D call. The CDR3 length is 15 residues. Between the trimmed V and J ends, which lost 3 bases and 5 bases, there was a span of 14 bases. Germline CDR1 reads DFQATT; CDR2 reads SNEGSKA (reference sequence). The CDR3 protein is CSASRRGPNNSPLHF. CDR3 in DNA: TGCAGTGCTAGTCGTCGGGGTCCCAATAATTCACCCCTCCACTTT.

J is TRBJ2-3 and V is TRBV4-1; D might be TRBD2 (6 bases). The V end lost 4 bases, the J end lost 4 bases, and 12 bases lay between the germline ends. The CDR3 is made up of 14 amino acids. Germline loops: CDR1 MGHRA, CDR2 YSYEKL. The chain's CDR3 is CASSLDLAADTQYF. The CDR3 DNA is TGCGCCAGCAGCCTCGACTTAGCGGCAGATACGCAGTATTTT.

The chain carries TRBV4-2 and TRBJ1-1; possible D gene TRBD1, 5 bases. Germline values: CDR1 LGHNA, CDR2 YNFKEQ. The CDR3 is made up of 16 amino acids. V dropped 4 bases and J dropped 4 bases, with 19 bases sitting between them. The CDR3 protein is CASSPISAAGSTEAFF. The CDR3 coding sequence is TGTGCCAGCAGCCCTATATCGGCGGCAGGGAGCACTGAAGCTTTCTTT.

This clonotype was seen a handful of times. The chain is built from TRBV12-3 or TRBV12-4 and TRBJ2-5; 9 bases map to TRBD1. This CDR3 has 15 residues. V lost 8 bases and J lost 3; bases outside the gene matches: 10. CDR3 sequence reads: CASSFITGGEETQYF. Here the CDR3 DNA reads TGTGCCAGCTCCTTTATAACAGGGGGCGAAGAGACCCAGTACTTC.

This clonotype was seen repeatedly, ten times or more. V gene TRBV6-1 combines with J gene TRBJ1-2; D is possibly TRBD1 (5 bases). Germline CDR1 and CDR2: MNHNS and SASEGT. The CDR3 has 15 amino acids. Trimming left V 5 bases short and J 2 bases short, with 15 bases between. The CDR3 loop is CASSPGALPNYGYTF. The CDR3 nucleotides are TGTGCCAGCAGTCCCGGGGCTCTTCCAAACTATGGCTACACCTTC.

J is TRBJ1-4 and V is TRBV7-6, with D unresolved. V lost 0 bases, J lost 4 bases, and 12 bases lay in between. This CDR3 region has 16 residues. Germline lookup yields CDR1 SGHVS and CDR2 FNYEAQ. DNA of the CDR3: TGTGCCAGCAGCTTAGCCGTCCGGACGGATAATGAAAAACTGTTTTTT. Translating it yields CASSLAVRTDNEKLFF.

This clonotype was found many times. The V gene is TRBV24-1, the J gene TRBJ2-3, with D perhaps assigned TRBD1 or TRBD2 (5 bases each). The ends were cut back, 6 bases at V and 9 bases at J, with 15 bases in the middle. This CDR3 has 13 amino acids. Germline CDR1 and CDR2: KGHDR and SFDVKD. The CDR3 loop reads CATSFQTGGTQYF. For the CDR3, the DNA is TGTGCCACCAGTTTTCAAACAGGAGGAACGCAGTATTTT.

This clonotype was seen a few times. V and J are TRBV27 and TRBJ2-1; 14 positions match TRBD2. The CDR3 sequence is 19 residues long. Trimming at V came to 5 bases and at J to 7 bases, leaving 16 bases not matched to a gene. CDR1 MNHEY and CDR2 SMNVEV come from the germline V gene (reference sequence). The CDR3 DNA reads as TGTGCCAGCAGTCCCGCCCCGGGACTAGCGGGAGCTCAGACTAATGAGCAGTTCTTC. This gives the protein CASSPAPGLAGAQTNEQFF.

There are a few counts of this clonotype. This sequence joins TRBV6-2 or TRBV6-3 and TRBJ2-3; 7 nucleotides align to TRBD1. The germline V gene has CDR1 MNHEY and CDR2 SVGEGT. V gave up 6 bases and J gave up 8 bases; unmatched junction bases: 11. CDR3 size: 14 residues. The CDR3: CASSTGNPGGTQYF. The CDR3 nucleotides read TGTGCCAGCAGCACAGGGAATCCAGGGGGTACGCAGTATTTT.

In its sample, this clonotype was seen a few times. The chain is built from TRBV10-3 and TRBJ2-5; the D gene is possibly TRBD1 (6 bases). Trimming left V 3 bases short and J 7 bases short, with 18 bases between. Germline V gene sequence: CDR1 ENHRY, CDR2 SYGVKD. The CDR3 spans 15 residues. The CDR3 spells CAISDPGVVVGTQYF. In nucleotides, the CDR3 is TGTGCCATCAGTGACCCAGGGGTGGTGGTTGGGACCCAGTACTTC.

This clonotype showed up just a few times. The CDR3 DNA is TGCAGTGCAACGCCAGGGTCTATGAACACTGAAGCTTTCTTT. It yields the protein CSATPGSMNTEAFF. The chain combines TRBV20-1 with TRBJ1-1; possible D gene TRBD1, 5 bases. Trimming left V 6 bases short and J 0 bases short, with 14 bases between. This CDR3 comprises 14 residues. Germline CDR1 DFQATT, CDR2 SNEGSKA (reference sequence).

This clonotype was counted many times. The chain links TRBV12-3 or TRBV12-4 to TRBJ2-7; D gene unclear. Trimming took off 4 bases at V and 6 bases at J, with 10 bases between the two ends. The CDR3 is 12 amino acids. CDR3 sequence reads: CASSYTALEQYF. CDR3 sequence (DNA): TGTGCCAGCAGTTATACCGCGCTCGAGCAGTACTTC.

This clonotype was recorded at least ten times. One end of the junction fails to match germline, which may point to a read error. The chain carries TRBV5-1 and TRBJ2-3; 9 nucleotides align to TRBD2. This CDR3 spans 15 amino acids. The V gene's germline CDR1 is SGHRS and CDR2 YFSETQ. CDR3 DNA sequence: TGTGCCAGCAGCCCGCTAGCGGGGAGCACAGATACGCAGTATTTT. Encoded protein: CASSPLAGSTDTQYF.

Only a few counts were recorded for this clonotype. In nucleotides, the CDR3 is TGTGCCAGCAGGCCTTCGGGACTAGCGGGTTTTGAGCAGTTCTTC. This sequence encodes CASRPSGLAGFEQFF. This chain links TRBV6-2 or TRBV6-3 with TRBJ2-1; 12 nucleotides agree with TRBD2. The germline V gene has CDR1 MNHEY and CDR2 SVGEGT. V lost 6 bases, J lost 9 bases, and 9 bases stayed unmatched. This CDR3 region has 15 residues.